Each of the 12 T cell receptor beta chains below was sequenced from the same sample in a study of TIL therapy for anti-PD-1-resistant metastatic lung cancer (dated by TCRdb to 2020 to 2022). The intended sense of this specimen's time point label: pre-treatment sample, taken before nivolumab and TIL therapy. Using bias-controlled multiplex PCR with the immunoSEQ v3 hsTCRB kit, the TCR beta CDR3 regions were amplified from genomic DNA. As stored in TCRdb, this immuneACCESS dataset retains in-frame rearrangements with V and J assigned. A fraction of the clones does not appear; measured against another copy, unresolved V genes explain less than half of the discrepancy, and the remainder lacks a known reason. Present in this sample are approximately 40,000 clones, less than 85% of which were seen just once. About 5.7% of the sample rests with the top ten. Sequencing used blood, obtained at baseline. These receptors were obtained from a person aged 25-85 years with non-small cell lung cancer.

The rearrangement joins TRBV6-5 to TRBJ2-7; no firm D call. The CDR3 covers 13 residues. Deletions cut 0 bases from V and 3 bases from J, with 6 bases between. CDR1 MNHEY and CDR2 SVGAGI come from the germline V gene. The CDR3 DNA reads as TGTGCCAGCAGTTACTCGCCGAGCTACGAGCAGTACTTC. Its protein product is CASSYSPSYEQYF.

In this sample, this clone turned up once. In the same sample, other DNA sequences code for this CDR3. The chain combines TRBV30 with TRBJ1-2; maybe TRBD1 (6 bases). V was cut by 5 bases and J by 6 bases, with 16 bases left in between. CDR3 length equals 13 residues. Germline loops: CDR1 GTSNPN, CDR2 SVGIG (reference sequence). The CDR3 spells CAWDRGTRDGYTF. The CDR3 bases are TGTGCCTGGGACCGAGGGACAAGAGATGGCTACACCTTC.

This chain uses TRBV5-1 with TRBJ2-5, with D unresolved. Between the trimmed V and J ends, which lost 0 bases and 1 base, there was a span of 10 bases. Germline CDR1 SGHRS, CDR2 YFSETQ. The CDR3 is 15 amino acids. The chain's CDR3 is CASSLVGRTQETQYF. The CDR3 DNA reads as TGCGCCAGCAGCTTGGTCGGACGGACCCAAGAGACCCAGTACTTC.

The chain employs TRBV7-2 and TRBJ2-7, with D perhaps matching TRBD1 (6 bases). Trimming removed 1 base at V and 5 bases at J, with 12 bases between. CDR3 length: 14 residues. In germline, CDR1 is SGHTA, CDR2 FQGNSA. The CDR3 loop is CASSLDRVKNEQYF. In DNA form, the CDR3 reads TGTGCCAGCAGCTTAGACAGGGTTAAAAACGAGCAGTACTTC.

The gene calls are TRBV7-9 and TRBJ1-2; D may be TRBD1 (6 bases). Germline V gene data show CDR1 as SEHNR and CDR2 as FQNEAQ (reference sequence). The V end was cut by 5 bases, the J end by 2 bases, with 9 bases between. This CDR3 is built from 13 residues. The CDR3 loop is CASSPTGNYGYTF. Here the CDR3 DNA reads TGTGCCAGCAGCCCGACAGGAAACTATGGCTACACCTTC.

The gene calls are TRBV5-1 and TRBJ2-5; either TRBD1 or TRBD2 may fit D (5 bases each). CDR1 and CDR2 from the germline V gene are SGHRS and YFSETQ. The CDR3 sequence is 15 residues long. V lost 3 bases and J lost 5, with 17 bases in between. CDR3: CASSSIQAPGETQYF. The CDR3 DNA reads TGCGCCAGCAGCTCGATACAGGCCCCGGGGGAGACCCAGTACTTC.

The chain has TRBV6-1 and TRBJ2-5; D might be TRBD2 (7 bases). Germline CDR1 reads MNHNS; CDR2 reads SASEGT. This CDR3 has 13 residues. V lost 11 bases, J lost 5 bases, and 18 bases lay in between. The CDR3 bases are TGTGCCTCATCGGCGGGGGCTGTGGAGACCCAGTACTTC. It specifies CASSAGAVETQYF.

This chain uses TRBV19 with TRBJ2-3; D tentatively fits TRBD1 or TRBD2 (7 bases each). The ends were cut back, 5 bases at V and 5 bases at J, with 14 bases in the middle. Germline V gene sequence: CDR1 LNHDA, CDR2 SQIVND (reference sequence). The CDR3 is 14 residues long. CDR3 sequence: CASSSQGRGDTQYF. CDR3 coding DNA: TGTGCCAGTAGTTCACAGGGGAGGGGAGATACGCAGTATTTT. Combining the CDR3 with reference TRBV19 and TRBJ2-3 gives the whole variable domain DGGITQSPKYLFRKEGQNVTLSCEQNLNHDAMYWYRQDPGQGLRLIYYSQIVNDFQKGDIAEGYSVSREKKESFPLTVTSAQKNPTAFYLCASSSQGRGDTQYFGPGTRLTVL.

The chain uses TRBV6-5 and TRBJ2-7, with a possible D match to TRBD2 (5 bases). The CDR3 is 11 residues long. Trimming left V 6 bases short and J 2 bases short, with 5 bases between. Looked up from germline, CDR1 is MNHEY and CDR2 is SVGAGI. Here the CDR3 reads CASRGAYEQYF. CDR3 DNA: TGTGCCAGCAGGGGAGCCTACGAGCAGTACTTC.

V and J are TRBV18 and TRBJ1-1; TRBD1 might be the D (6 bases). The CDR3 consists of 13 residues. V was shortened by 3 bases and J by 5 bases, with 10 bases between the two germline ends. Germline-derived CDR1 and CDR2 are KGHSH and LQKENI. CDR3 DNA sequence: TGTGCCAGCTCACCCGCAGGGGCGACTGAAGCTTTCTTT. Translating gives CASSPAGATEAFF. Using reference TRBV18 and TRBJ1-1 for the parts outside the CDR3, the full variable domain is NAGVMQNPRHLVRRRGQEARLRCSPMKGHSHVYWYRQLPEEGLKFMVYLQKENIIDESGMPKERFSAEFPKEGPSILRIQQVVRGDSAAYFCASSPAGATEAFFGQGTRLTVV.

This chain joins TRBV28 and TRBJ2-5, with 8 positions matching TRBD2. CDR3 length: 16 residues. Germline values: CDR1 MDHEN, CDR2 SYDVKM. The V and J ends lost 5 bases and 4 bases, in that order; junction bases with no gene match: 12. The DNA of the CDR3 is TGTGCCAGCAGTCCGCCCGCGGGGGGCGGAGGAGAGACCCAGTACTTC. It yields the protein CASSPPAGGGGETQYF. Looking up the rest from reference TRBV28 and TRBJ2-5 gives the full variable domain: DVKVTQSSRYLVKRTGEKVFLECVQDMDHENMFWYRQDPGLGLRLIYFSYDVKMKEKGDIPEGYSVSREKKERFSLILESASTNQTSMYLCASSPPAGGGGETQYFGPGTRLLVL.

The chain employs TRBV12-5 and TRBJ2-1, with a weak D call TRBD1 (5 bases). The CDR3 covers 16 residues. V was cut by 0 bases and J by 0 bases, with 9 bases left in between. The germline V gene has CDR1 LGHNT and CDR2 FRNRAP. The CDR3: CASGLVGADSYNEQFF. As DNA, the CDR3 is TGTGCTAGTGGTTTGGTAGGGGCAGACTCCTACAATGAGCAGTTCTTC.